A selection of T cell receptor beta chains follows, all from one sample in a study of shared clonotypes between healthy human individuals. Produced via immunoSEQ multiplex PCR; TCRdb's table is partial and in-frame only. In the table there are more than 2 million clones, 95% of which are singletons. Material: naive CD4+ T cells sorted from blood. These receptors were collected from a man aged 18 to 35 in good health. CDR3s leave out the opening cysteine and the closing phenylalanine or tryptophan. Size tells how often a clone was seen (once, few, many) or the class of an expanded clone, and some rows leave it out.

v_gene	abundance	j_gene	CDR3aa
TRBV6-6	.	TRBJ1-5	ASRLPQEASNQPQH
TRBV5-1	.	TRBJ1-1	ASSRTGTDNTEAF
TRBV5-1	.	TRBJ2-5	ASSLEGFRTETQY
TRBV28	.	TRBJ1-6	ASSFGRGRGTYNSPLH
TRBV2	.	TRBJ1-2	ASSEARGQGGYT
TRBV5-6	.	TRBJ1-4	ASMGSGATNEKLF
TRBV18	.	TRBJ2-7	ASSPNSAGEQY
TRBV6-6	.	TRBJ1-2	ASSLSGYT
TRBV7-8	.	TRBJ2-3	ASSLRPISTDTQY
TRBV7-9	.	TRBJ1-4	ASSLGETREKLF
TRBV30	.	TRBJ1-1	AWRNRGGRMNTEAF
TRBV7-9	once	TRBJ1-5	ASSPPRGVANQPQH
TRBV6-5	.	TRBJ1-6	ASTRTENNSPLH
TRBV11-1	.	TRBJ1-3	ASSFGQGTSSGNTIY
TRBV6-6	.	TRBJ2-7	ASSYGTGGGYEQY
TRBV7-9	.	TRBJ2-2	ASSLLPMNTGELF
TRBV5-1	.	TRBJ2-1	ASSLVAVYNEQF
TRBV11-2	once	TRBJ2-2	ASSLVPPGVTGELF
TRBV7-6	.	TRBJ1-5	ASSTGQGQPQH
TRBV7-2	.	TRBJ2-1	ASGRRGQGDNEQF
TRBV5-8	.	TRBJ1-2	ASSILQGAGGYT